This TCR beta chain was obtained from a study of T cell responses to AZD1222 COVID-19 vaccine. Across the study: Analysis merged second doses at about 4 or about 12 weeks. General study results and limits: Researchers report vaccine-associated CD4 TCRs spanning spike, with dominance at 160-218 and 743-854.

This CDR3 spans 15 amino acids. CDR1 is SGHKS and CDR2 is YYEKEE in the germline V gene (reference sequence). Trimming pared 0 bases from V and 7 bases from J, leaving 14 bases between. In regard to this clone: The antigen remains undetermined.

Clones were sequenced by immunoSEQ multiplex PCR, and TCRdb holds only the in-frame ones, with some missing. Among roughly 70,000 clones listed, 82% were seen once. The origin of this receptor is an adult in good health. This rearrangement joins TRBV5-5 to TRBJ2-1; a weak D match, TRBD2 (6 bases). The sample was peripheral blood, taken on day 0 of AZD1222 vaccination. CDR3 in amino acids: CASSLARAGRNEQFF. The CDR3 DNA reads TGTGCCAGCAGCTTGGCCAGGGCAGGGAGGAATGAGCAGTTCTTC. The whole variable domain, remainder taken from reference TRBV5-5 and TRBJ2-1, is DAGVTQSPTHLIKTRGQQVTLRCSPISGHKSVSWYQQVLGQGPQFIFQYYEKEERGRGNFPDRFSARQFPNYSSELNVNALLLGDSALYLCASSLARAGRNEQFFGPGTRLTVL.